These 12 T cell receptor beta chains came from one sample sequenced in a study of siplizumab effects on memory and regulatory T cells. TCRdb keeps only in-frame clones here, not all; method: immunoSEQ multiplex PCR. The profile shows about 100,000 clones, 85% to 95% of them singletons. Material for sequencing was non-Treg CD4+ T cells sorted from blood. These receptors were collected from a human donor in good health.

This chain links TRBV14 with TRBJ2-7; 7 nucleotides agree with TRBD1. Trimming cost V 2 bases and J 6 bases; bases outside gene matches: 7. CDR3 length equals 14 residues. Germline CDR1 is SGHDN and CDR2 is FVKESK. CDR3 amino acids: CASSQQTGSSEQYF. The CDR3 region has the DNA TGTGCCAGCAGCCAACAGACAGGGTCTTCCGAGCAGTACTTC.

CDR3 loop: CASSGGGLETQYF. The CDR3 DNA is TGTGCCAGTTCGGGAGGGGGCCTGGAGACCCAGTACTTC. This sequence joins TRBV19 and TRBJ2-5; TRBD2 might be the D (8 bases). CDR1 and CDR2 from the germline V gene are LNHDA and SQIVND (reference sequence). Trimming took 8 bases from V and 5 from J, leaving 15 bases between them. The CDR3 runs 13 residues. Combining the CDR3 with reference TRBV19 and TRBJ2-5 gives the whole variable domain DGGITQSPKYLFRKEGQNVTLSCEQNLNHDAMYWYRQDPGQGLRLIYYSQIVNDFQKGDIAEGYSVSREKKESFPLTVTSAQKNPTAFYLCASSGGGLETQYFGPGTRLLVL.

The gene calls are TRBV7-8 and TRBJ1-1; D is uncertain. Per the germline V gene, CDR1 is SGHVS and CDR2 is FQNEAQ. The length of the CDR3 is 17 residues. V shed 1 base and J shed 10 bases, with 25 bases lying between them. CDR3 nucleotide sequence: TGTGCCAGCAGCTTAGTAGGGAACGGTCAACCCCTCACTAGAGCTTTCTTT. Residues: CASSLVGNGQPLTRAFF.

The chain has TRBV18 and TRBJ2-1, with D maybe TRBD1 (5 bases). V was pared by 0 bases and J by 6 bases, with 15 bases between. The CDR3 has 16 amino acids. Germline-derived CDR1 and CDR2 are KGHSH and LQKENI. Here the CDR3 DNA reads TGTGCCAGCTCACCACCGAGCAGGGTCTATGGCAATGAGCAGTTCTTC. Protein: CASSPPSRVYGNEQFF.

The chain has TRBV11-2 and TRBJ2-1; D gene unclear. Deletions cut 3 bases from V and 2 bases from J, with 8 bases between. CDR1 is SGHAT and CDR2 is FQNNGV in the germline V gene. This CDR3 is 14 amino acids long. The CDR3 protein is CASSFSRTYNEQFF. CDR3 bases: TGTGCCAGCAGCTTTAGCCGCACCTACAATGAGCAGTTCTTC.

CDR3 amino acids: CASASLAGGVQQYF. The CDR3 region has the DNA TGTGCCAGCGCATCCCTAGCGGGTGGAGTGCAGCAGTACTTC. The J gene is TRBJ2-7, the V gene TRBV6-5, with 8 bases matching TRBD2. Unmatched junction bases numbered 14, after V lost 8 bases and J lost 8 bases. In germline, CDR1 is MNHEY, CDR2 SVGAGI. The CDR3 loop spans 14 amino acids.

The chain links TRBV9 to TRBJ1-1; no clear D. Germline loops: CDR1 SGDLS, CDR2 YYNGEE. V was clipped by 4 bases and J by 1 base, with 17 bases between them. This CDR3 has 16 residues. CDR3 sequence (DNA): TGTGCCAGCAGCCCGTTGGTCCAGATGAAGAACACTGAAGCTTTCTTT. Translating gives CASSPLVQMKNTEAFF. The full variable domain, rest sourced from reference TRBV9 and TRBJ1-1, is DSGVTQTPKHLITATGQRVTLRCSPRSGDLSVYWYQQSLDQGLQFLIQYYNGEERAKGNILERFSAQQFPDLHSELNLSSLELGDSALYFCASSPLVQMKNTEAFFGQGTRLTVV.

This chain connects TRBV28 to TRBJ1-2, with D possibly matching TRBD1 (5 bases). The CDR3 spans 14 residues. The V end lost 2 bases, the J end lost 4 bases, and 11 bases lay between the germline ends. Per the germline V gene, CDR1 is MDHEN and CDR2 is SYDVKM. The CDR3 is CASSLGGRAYGYTF. DNA for the CDR3: TGTGCCAGCAGTTTAGGGGGTAGGGCCTATGGCTACACCTTC.

The genes are TRBV4-1 and TRBJ2-3; D unresolved. The CDR3 loop spans 12 amino acids. V lost 3 bases and J 6 bases, leaving 7 bases between the germline ends. The germline CDR1 and CDR2 sequences are MGHRA and YSYEKL. CDR3 residues: CASSQMMDTQYF. The CDR3 nucleotides read TGCGCCAGCAGCCAGATGATGGATACGCAGTATTTT.

The V gene is TRBV6-5, the J gene TRBJ2-1; 9 bases match TRBD2. Germline CDR1 is MNHEY and CDR2 is SVGAGI. Trimming at V came to 5 bases and at J to 4 bases, leaving 6 bases not matched to a gene. This CDR3 contains 15 residues. The CDR3 spells CASSRLSGGYNEQFF. Here the CDR3 DNA reads TGTGCCAGCAGTCGCCTTAGCGGGGGATACAATGAGCAGTTCTTC.

The rearrangement uses TRBV7-9 and TRBJ1-1; 7 nucleotides agree with TRBD1. CDR1 and CDR2 (germline): SEHNR, FQNEAQ (reference sequence). V shed 1 base, J shed 6 bases, and the junction held 8 bases outside the gene matches. The CDR3 sequence is 15 residues long. CDR3 amino acids: CASSLGDREFSEAFF. The DNA of the CDR3 is TGTGCCAGCAGCTTAGGCGACAGGGAATTTTCTGAAGCTTTCTTT.

CDR3 bases: TGCGCCAGCAGCTTGGTCAGGGGACTAGCGGGAGTCCCTTCTAGCACAGATACGCAGTATTTT. Its protein product is CASSLVRGLAGVPSSTDTQYF. The chain has TRBV5-1 and TRBJ2-3; 14 bases align to TRBD2. The V segment lost 0 bases and the J segment 0 bases; nucleotides outside the gene matches: 12. Germline CDR1 reads SGHRS; CDR2 reads YFSETQ. The CDR3 has 21 amino acids.